This T cell receptor (beta chain) originates from a study of blood T cells in healthy people across ages. Extraction yielded at least 6 micrograms of total RNA per sample. The second PCR ran about 6 to 11 cycles with a sample-barcoded 5' primer and J-beta primers. With 12 random nucleotides, a template-switch adaptor tagged each individual cDNA molecule. TCRdb re-analysed the 5' RACE reads in MiXCR, keeping a single row per CDR3 protein. Of about 570,000 distinct CDR3 sequences detected, 25% to 35% appear once; the ten largest clones hold approximately 3.5%. The CDR3 consists of 11 residues. Germline V gene data show CDR1 as MNHEY and CDR2 as SVGAGI. Between the trimmed V and J ends, which lost 7 bases and 9 bases, there was a span of 10 bases. These sequences were also reported in another study, on T cells of mothers and their children. As that study records: Second-round PCR products received sample barcodes and 2-4 random nucleotides from the M1S primer. Over 8 million TCR beta CDR3 reads were obtained from each mother, and 2.5 million to 3.5 million from each child.

Sequenced input: blood. The V gene is TRBV6-5, the J gene TRBJ2-1, with D perhaps TRBD2 (5 bases). The receptor's source is a boy aged 2 to 9 in good health. This chain's CDR3 is CASNRGSEQFF. DNA of the CDR3: TGTGCCAGCAATCGGGGTAGTGAGCAGTTCTTC.